The present TCR beta chain was sequenced within a study of shared clonotypes between healthy human individuals. Study details: The cohort had two women and a few men, ages 18 to 49. Whole-study findings and limits: Only blood underwent sampling, and tissue repertoires likely differ. Richness estimates generally favored naive over memory subsets.

Of note for this clone: The antigen remains undetermined.

The CDR3 consists of 19 residues. Per the germline V gene, CDR1 is SGHNT and CDR2 is YENEEA. J was trimmed by 2 bases and V by 5 bases; bases with no gene match: 17. Clones were read by immunoSEQ multiplex PCR, and TCRdb kept only the in-frame ones, dropping some. The sample holds a few million clones, roughly nine tenths seen once. The rearrangement uses TRBV11-3 and TRBJ2-1; 8 bases are shared with TRBD2. The clonotype was recovered from a man between 18 and 35 years old in good health. Sequencing used naive CD4+ T cells sorted from blood. Subset defined: CD45RA+ positively selected. CDR3 nucleotides: TGTGCCAGCAGCCTAGTCGGGAGGGAAGCGGGGGCGACCTACAATGAGCAGTTCTTC. Amino acids: CASSLVGREAGATYNEQFF.